This entry is about one TCR beta chain. No cognate antigen has been identified for it. Per-nucleotide qualities are absent, and no much larger clonotype sits a single base away. The entry originates in a study of beta chain features in type 1 diabetes (dated by TCRdb to between 2018 and 2020). About the study as a whole: Mean age, gender distribution, total cell number and subset yield were not different between patients and healthy donors. A total of over 95,000,000 sorted cells were examined across all samples, and RNA yield correlated strongly with the number of cells per subset. The study compared TCRB repertoires of sorted circulating CD4+ T cell subsets between recently diagnosed type 1 diabetes patients and matched healthy donors. Regulatory and stem cell-like memory subsets were obtained from only 8 patients and about eight healthy donors, while naive and central memory subsets were obtained from all 30 or so donors.

All of the isolated RNA was reverse transcribed with the High Capacity cDNA Reverse Transcription Kit, so expressed TCRB transcripts were sequenced. Deep immunoSEQ sequencing was applied to naive, central memory and regulatory T cell samples, giving an average of roughly 3.5 million total reads per sample. After sorted cells were lysed in RLT buffer, RNA was extracted with DNase-treated RNeasy Micro or Mini kits, with the choice depending on cell number. To prevent cross-contamination, each cell subset was processed individually, whereas patient and healthy donor samples were processed jointly. The immunoSEQ multiplex PCR was used to amplify TCRB sequences from cDNA, yielding 87-bp fragments that span the CDR3 region. The amplicons were sequenced using the Illumina HiSeq platform. Concerning the study's data processing: Synthetic template baselines were used to correct PCR bias computationally, reads within Hamming distance 2 were collapsed together, and singletons that could not be merged were discarded. Reads were aligned to IMGT to assign V, D and J genes, CDR3 length, and insertions or deletions at six rearrangement sites. Within each subset, clonotype counts were normalized to sorted cell number, after which true diversity and Gini coefficients were computed with the tcR R package. Repertoire sharing was quantified using the overlap coefficient calculated on TCRB nucleotide sequences. As a proxy for the pre-selection repertoire, out-of-frame TCRB sequences from naive cells were analyzed. In TCRdb, the immuneACCESS table is reduced to in-frame sequences with V and J assigned. These tables do not hold every clone; where another copy was compared, an unresolved V gene accounts for under half, and the others remain unexplained. V and J calls and clone size follow that table, whereas D and trimming were derived from the DNA. Here the sample has 630,000 or so clones; roughly 13% occur a single time. Together, the top ten hold just under 0.04% of the sample.

Overall study results and their limits: HLA sub-analyses involved small numbers of individuals, so any influence of HLA type on TCRB rearrangement remained unresolved. At VDJ recombination sites, type 1 diabetes patients had fewer insertions and more deleted nucleotides, which implies abnormalities in thymic rearrangement. Naive, central memory and regulatory TCRB repertoires appeared more similar among patients than among healthy donors. Shorter templates might be favored by PCR, yet because patient and control samples were amplified and corrected together, any such skew would affect both groups equally. Because cDNA rather than genomic DNA was sequenced, highly expressing activated cells could have been over-represented, although no difference in activation and CD3 levels was found between groups. Type 1 diabetes patients showed a moderate but significant shortening of TCRB CDR3 length in all four CD4+ subsets.

Each donor gave one peripheral blood draw, averaging approximately 0.12 L, which was collected into heparinised tubes. Using a panel that included CD45RO, CCR7, CD25, CD127, CD95 and CD27, naive, central memory, regulatory and stem cell-like memory CD4+ T cells were sorted on a BD FACSAria II. A purity above 98% was achieved for all sorted populations. Right away, PBMCs were isolated by Lymphoprep density gradient centrifugation and were stained directly, with no culture step. So that batch effects would be minimized, each experiment stained and sorted samples in pairs, pairing one healthy donor with one patient. Material for sequencing was naive CD4+ T cells from blood. The meaning of the sample's cell subset or site label: true naive CD4+ T cells. The sequence derives from a man younger than 35 with type 1 diabetes.

The DNA sequence is TGTGCCAGCAGTTCGGCGTTGGTTGTTAGCGGGAGCGGCCCCACCACCTACAATGAGCAGTTCTTC. Its product reads: CASSSALVVSGSGPTTYNEQFF. The chain is assembled from TRBV9 and TRBJ2-1; 9 bases in between match TRBD2. Unmatched junction bases come to 26, with V trimmed by 5 bases and J by 2 bases. Its CDR3 holds 22 amino acids, cysteine through phenylalanine. Only the CDR3 region is kept as DNA, spanning 66 bases read in frame from base 1. Sequences SGDLS (CDR1) and YYNGEE (CDR2) are obtained from the germline V gene. With the portions outside the CDR3 filled from the reference TRBV9 and TRBJ2-1 genes, the complete variable region becomes DSGVTQTPKHLITATGQRVTLRCSPRSGDLSVYWYQQSLDQGLQFLIQYYNGEERAKGNILERFSAQQFPDLHSELNLSSLELGDSALYFCASSSALVVSGSGPTTYNEQFFGPGTRLTVL.